This T cell receptor (beta chain) appears in the sequencing data of a study of T-cell reconstitution after alpha-beta-depleted transplantation in children. This clonotype appeared many times. Unique molecular identifiers were incorporated when the TCRbeta library was constructed. TCRdb used MiXCR to reprocess the PCR reads, holding one entry per CDR3 protein. Of 70,000 to 95,000 distinct CDR3 sequences in the sample, about 12% were seen once. J was trimmed by 4 bases and V by 0 bases; bases with no gene match: 7. Germline V gene data show CDR1 as LGHNA and CDR2 as YNFKEQ. The CDR3 totals 17 residues. V gene TRBV4-2 combines with J gene TRBJ1-1; 11 nucleotides align to TRBD1. The clonotype originates from a human donor who donated a stem cell graft to a child with inherited bone marrow failure. The sample consisted of PBMCs from the stem cell graft donor, taken from the stem cell graft. The CDR3 region has the DNA TGTGCCAGCAGCCAAGATAGTGGGACAGGGGGAGGCACTGAAGCTTTCTTT. It yields the protein CASSQDSGTGGGTEAFF.